What follows are 18 T cell receptor beta chains derived from one specimen sequenced in a study of CD8 T cells in Susac syndrome. About 0.5 to 1 ug RNA was reverse transcribed with random hexamers. From the immunoSEQ multiplex PCR reads, TCRdb called clonotypes with MiXCR, one entry per CDR3 protein. This table holds about 200,000 distinct CDR3 sequences, 85% to 95% found once. Sequences were obtained from CD4+ T cells from PBMCs. The receptors were gathered from a human donor in good health.

The chain uses TRBV3-1 and TRBJ1-2; 9 bases map to TRBD1. V was clipped by 6 bases and J by 2 bases; unmatched bases: 4. The CDR3 is 14 residues long. Germline CDR1 reads LGHDT; CDR2 reads YNNKEL (reference sequence). DNA of the CDR3: TGTGCCAGCAGTCGGGACAGGGCAAACTATGGCTACACCTTC. Amino acids: CASSRDRANYGYTF.

The chain is built from TRBV6-5 and TRBJ1-2, with a weak D call TRBD1 (6 bases). Germline V gene lookup returns CDR1 MNHEY and CDR2 SVGAGI. V lost 5 bases to trimming and J lost 6 bases, with 16 bases between them. The CDR3 is 14 amino acids. CDR3 sequence reads: CASSRRRTADGYTF. CDR3 DNA: TGTGCCAGCAGTCGTCGTAGGACAGCGGATGGCTACACCTTC.

The chain employs TRBV5-4 and TRBJ2-7; D is undetermined. Looked up from germline, CDR1 is SGHNT and CDR2 is YYREEE (reference sequence). Between the trimmed V and J ends, which lost 0 bases and 2 bases, there was a span of 6 bases. This CDR3 contains 13 residues. In nucleotides, the CDR3 is TGTGCCAGCAGCTTGGCCCGTACCTACGAGCAGTACTTC. Protein: CASSLARTYEQYF.

This chain connects TRBV5-1 to TRBJ1-2, with unresolved D. The V gene lost 4 bases and the J gene lost 5 bases, with 9 bases spanning the gap. Germline assignment: CDR1 SGHRS and CDR2 YFSETQ. This CDR3 contains 12 residues. The CDR3 loop is CASSSQLYGYTF. CDR3 nucleotides: TGCGCCAGCAGCAGCCAGTTATATGGCTACACCTTC.

This rearrangement joins TRBV24-1 to TRBJ2-1; 7 bases are shared with TRBD1. This CDR3 is 16 amino acids long. Per germline, CDR1 KGHDR and CDR2 SFDVKD. The trim removed 1 base at V and 3 bases at J, leaving 5 bases unmatched. In nucleotides, the CDR3 is TGTGCCACCAGTGATTTCCGGACAGGAAGCTACAATGAGCAGTTCTTC. Its translation is CATSDFRTGSYNEQFF.

The chain combines TRBV29-1 with TRBJ1-2, with a weak D call TRBD1 (5 bases). The CDR3 extends over 12 amino acids. V lost 3 bases and J lost 2, with 7 bases in between. Germline lookup yields CDR1 SQVTM and CDR2 ANQGSEA. The CDR3 nucleotides read TGCAGCGTTGAGGGGCCGAACTATGGCTACACCTTC. Translated: CSVEGPNYGYTF.

The chain has TRBV30 and TRBJ1-1; D gene ambiguous. Germline CDR1 GTSNPN, CDR2 SVGIG (reference sequence). The ends were cut back, 0 bases at V and 0 bases at J, with 5 bases in the middle. The CDR3 extends over 13 amino acids. The CDR3 nucleotides read TGTGCCTGGAGTGTACTGATGAACACTGAAGCTTTCTTT. It yields the protein CAWSVLMNTEAFF.

The chain uses TRBV29-1 and TRBJ2-5; D remains unclear. The CDR3 loop spans 11 amino acids. The germline CDR1 and CDR2 sequences are SQVTM and ANQGSEA. The CDR3 reads CSQKSGETQYF. The CDR3 DNA follows: TGCAGTCAAAAGAGTGGAGAGACCCAGTACTTC.

The V and J genes are TRBV29-1 and TRBJ2-1; a weak D match, TRBD1 (5 bases). CDR3 length: 13 residues. Germline CDR1 and CDR2: SQVTM and ANQGSEA. The V gene lost 1 base and the J gene lost 9 bases, with 13 bases spanning the gap. The CDR3 nucleotides read TGCAGCGTTGAAGTAATCAGGGAAGGTGAGCAGTTCTTC. Translation: CSVEVIREGEQFF.

The V call is TRBV23-1, the J call TRBJ2-7; maybe TRBD2 (6 bases). Being an ORF, TRBV23-1 has a function that is uncertain. The length of the CDR3 is 16 residues. The V end was cut by 3 bases, the J end by 0 bases, with 15 bases between. In nucleotides, the CDR3 is TGCGCCAGCAGTCACCCGGGACTGGATGGCTCCTACGAGCAGTACGTC. Its translation is CASSHPGLDGSYEQYV.

V usage is TRBV20-1 and J usage is TRBJ1-2, with unresolved D. The CDR3 is 12 residues long. Per germline, CDR1 DFQATT and CDR2 SNEGSKA (reference sequence). The V end lost 1 base, the J end lost 6 bases, and 9 bases lay between the germline ends. The DNA of the CDR3 is TGCAGTGCTAGAGTCGACGGGGATGGCTACACCTTC. This gives the protein CSARVDGDGYTF.

The rearrangement uses TRBV5-6 and TRBJ2-7, with 7 bases matching TRBD1. Germline V CDR1 and CDR2: SGHDT, YYEEEE. V trimming: 3 bases; J trimming: 4 bases; junction bases outside the gene matches: 10. CDR3 length: 15 amino acids. CDR3 nucleotide sequence: TGTGCCAGCAGCTCCAAGGACAGGTGGAGGTACGAGCAGTACGTC. Protein sequence: CASSSKDRWRYEQYV.

The rearrangement joins TRBV6-5 to TRBJ2-7; D not resolved. Trimming shortened V by 6 bases and J by 2 bases, and 8 bases separated the two germline ends. Germline assignment: CDR1 MNHEY and CDR2 SVGAGI. The CDR3 contains 12 residues. The CDR3, as DNA: TGTGCCAGCAGCTCCTACCCCTACGAGCAGTACTTC. As protein: CASSSYPYEQYF.

This sequence joins TRBV18 and TRBJ2-1, with 9 bases that match TRBD2. The CDR3 has 16 amino acids. Losses at the gene ends were 3 bases for V and 3 bases for J; bases not matched to a gene: 6. CDR1 KGHSH and CDR2 LQKENI come from the germline V gene. CDR3 sequence reads: CASSPRLAEYYNEQFF. CDR3 DNA sequence: TGTGCCAGCTCACCCAGACTAGCGGAATACTACAATGAGCAGTTCTTC.

The genes are TRBV20-1 and TRBJ1-5, with D uncertain. The CDR3 runs 14 residues. Per the germline V gene, CDR1 is DFQATT and CDR2 is SNEGSKA (reference sequence). V was shortened by 3 bases and J by 0 bases, with 9 bases between the two germline ends. The CDR3 DNA reads as TGCAGTGCTAGGGTCCTGAATAGCAATCAGCCCCAGCATTTT. It encodes CSARVLNSNQPQHF.

The V and J genes are TRBV27 and TRBJ2-1; 9 bases align to TRBD2. From germline, CDR1 is MNHEY and CDR2 SMNVEV (reference sequence). The length of the CDR3 is 16 residues. J lost 0 bases, V lost 6 bases, and 6 bases had no gene match. CDR3 sequence: CASRKLAGSSYNEQFF. CDR3 bases: TGTGCCAGCAGGAAACTAGCGGGTAGCTCCTACAATGAGCAGTTCTTC.

This clonotype came up once. The gene calls are TRBV29-1 and TRBJ1-2, with 10 bases identical to TRBD1. Germline V lookup: CDR1 SQVTM, CDR2 ANQGSEA. J was trimmed by 5 bases and V by 6 bases; bases with no gene match: 6. The CDR3 runs 13 residues. The CDR3 sequence: CSVEPGQGYGYTF. DNA for the CDR3: TGCAGCGTGGAGCCGGGACAGGGGTATGGCTACACCTTC.

The rearrangement uses TRBV20-1 and TRBJ1-1; 8 bases agree with TRBD1. CDR1 is DFQATT, CDR2 SNEGSKA, per germline (reference sequence). Trimming removed 0 bases from V and 3 bases from J; junction bases left unmatched: 0. The CDR3 contains 13 residues. The CDR3 protein is CSARETGDTEAFF. CDR3 in DNA: TGCAGTGCTAGAGAGACAGGGGACACTGAAGCTTTCTTT.